Here is one TCR beta chain with its context. Here immunoSEQ multiplex PCR was the method, and the copy in TCRdb shows in-frame clones only, minus some. The sample has under 300,000 clones; approximately 86% are singletons. The sample belongs to a study of blood T cell repertoires in COVID-19. CDR3 length: 14 residues. Trimming took 5 bases from V and 7 from J, leaving 15 bases between them. The V gene's germline CDR1 is LNHDA and CDR2 SQIVND (reference sequence). Allocation to cohorts depended on clinical history reported by the participants. Input material: PBMCs or T cells enriched from blood (not recorded which). The receptor was isolated from a woman in her forties or fifties who had recovered from COVID-19. The chain uses TRBV19 and TRBJ1-5; possible D gene TRBD1, 5 bases. CDR3 in amino acids: CASSPPDIRQPQHF. The CDR3 DNA reads as TGTGCCAGTAGTCCGCCGGACATACGCCAGCCCCAGCATTTT.